This TCR beta chain was captured in a study of CD8 T cells in Susac syndrome (dated by TCRdb to about 2019). About the investigation overall: Whether CD8+ T cell activation and differentiation in Susac syndrome was antigen driven was tested using repertoire sequencing. What the work shows at the level of the full study, not this receptor alone: The TCR sequencing and HLA analysis was acknowledged to have included a relatively small number of individuals.

Peripheral blood CD8+ and CD4+ T cells from healthy donors, Susac syndrome patients and multiple sclerosis patients were profiled by high-throughput TCR beta sequencing. Healthy donors were included as age- and sex-matched controls. Bulk CD8+ and CD4+ T cells were purified magnetically by negative isolation, whereas CD8+ TEMRA cells were enriched by FACS. Blood was drawn into EDTA tubes, processed within 24 hours, and PBMCs were isolated by density gradient centrifugation. PBMCs destined for TCR sequencing were cryopreserved in liquid nitrogen and later thawed in a 37 °C water bath. A purity of at least 90% was achieved for sorted or isolated CD4+, CD8+ and CD8+ TEMRA cells. RNA was extracted using the RNeasy kit, and roughly 0.45 to 1 microgram was reverse transcribed with random hexamers. TCR beta CDR3 regions were amplified with the immunoSEQ multiplex PCR assay covering 54 Vbeta and 13 Jbeta segments. PCR amplification bias was corrected by using a synthetic template baseline for primer optimization and computational correction. Regarding the original processing steps: Reads were assigned to V, D and J genes according to IMGT and analyzed in immunoSEQ Analyzer, with only productive sequences retained. To calculate clonality, Shannon entropy was normalized by log2 of the number of productive unique sequences and then subtracted from one. For each patient and control, public and private clones were evaluated within the 100 most prevalent clones. Clones were defined as Susac-specific when absent from the healthy and MS cohorts, from over 950 published viral clones and from other ImmuneACCESS disease sequences. In-frame beta chains were kept once TCRdb had trimmed the public reads at Q25 with fastp and called clones with MiXCR. For every CDR3 protein sequence, its rows merge into one entry that carries the most common genes and DNA. None of the V and J calls come from the authors' own analysis; TCRdb made them. Recorded for this sample are about 160,000 distinct CDR3 sequences; about 94% of them occurred a single time. Of the sample, more than 0.13% falls within the top ten clones.

In regard to this clonotype: The antigen it recognizes is unknown. No much larger clone exists at a distance of one base, and base qualities are not known.

The clonotype comes from a human donor in good health. The sample taken for sequencing was CD4+ T cells from PBMCs.

The nucleotide sequence is given as TGTGCCAGCAGCCAATGGGAGCGGGGGGACACCGGGGAGCTGTTTTTT. It encodes CASSQWERGDTGELFF. The chain couples TRBV3-1 to TRBJ2-2, with TRBD2 matching 9 junction bases. Trimming removed 2 bases from V and 3 bases from J; the gene matches leave 4 bases unexplained. Reading the germline V gene (reference sequence) gives CDR1 LGHDT and CDR2 YNNKEL. The CDR3, from cysteine to phenylalanine, totals 16 residues. Only the CDR3 region is kept as DNA, spanning 48 bases read in frame from base 1. The entire variable domain, with the stretches around the CDR3 drawn from the reference TRBV3-1 and TRBJ2-2 proteins, is DTAVSQTPKYLVTQMGNDKSIKCEQNLGHDTMYWYKQDSKKFLKIMFSYNNKELIINETVPNRFSPKSPDKAHLNLHINSLELGDSAVYFCASSQWERGDTGELFFGEGSRLTVL.